The clone carrying this T cell receptor beta chain is a singleton in its sample. Its antigen is unknown. Healthy donors had no documented immune events, such as infections, while sampled. These data are taken from a study of identifying expanded T cells in peripheral blood. Study conclusions and caveats: Over two and four weeks, about 15 and 19 clones changed, versus around 1.3 between replicates.

TCRdb's copy holds only in-frame clones and misses some; the assay was immunoSEQ multiplex PCR. The data hold approximately 50,000 clones, with roughly 80% observed a single time. The receptor was isolated from a person between 18 and 75 years old in good health. The sample was blood.

The CDR3, as DNA: TGTGCCAGCAGGCGGGGAGTCTCCTACAATGAGCAGTTCTTC. Translation: CASRRGVSYNEQFF. The rearrangement joins TRBV2 to TRBJ2-1; perhaps TRBD2 as D (6 bases). Per germline, CDR1 SNHLY and CDR2 FYNNEI. The CDR3 loop spans 14 amino acids. Trimming removed 6 bases at V and 0 bases at J, with 9 bases between.